This T cell receptor (beta chain) appears in the sequencing data of a study of T cells after yellow fever vaccination. This clonotype was seen a handful of times. V lost 4 bases, J lost 7 bases, and 9 bases stayed unmatched. Germline V gene sequence: CDR1 SGHRS, CDR2 YFSETQ. This CDR3 has 15 amino acids. MiXCR, run by TCRdb on the 5' RACE reads, gives a single entry per CDR3 protein. The sample records 300,000 to 400,000 distinct CDR3 sequences, 8.7% being singletons. The TCR sequence derives from a man aged 18 to 30 who received the YFV17D yellow fever vaccine. The starting material was PBMCs, obtained on the day of the first yellow fever vaccination. The chain recombines TRBV5-1 with TRBJ1-4; 8 bases match TRBD1. CDR3 in DNA: TGCGCCAGCAGCCCCTCAGGGGGCAGAGGTGAAAAACTGTTTTTT. This encodes CASSPSGGRGEKLFF.